A selection of T cell receptor beta chains follows, all from one sample in a study of blood T cells in healthy people across ages. One entry per CDR3 protein, called by TCRdb with MiXCR from the 5' RACE reads. The sample consists of about 1.8 million distinct CDR3 sequences, approximately 50% of them appearing once. The specimen was blood. The receptors here all came from a woman aged 40 to 50 in good health. Each CDR3 is given with its conserved first and last residue. A D gene is named only where the DNA matches it firmly. Clone size is not always given. Where it is, it says once, few, many or a class for expanded clones.

clone_size,v_call,d_call,j_call,cdr3_aa,cdr3_nt
-,TRBV7-8,-,TRBJ2-4,CVSSLNDRAPAKNIQYF,TGTGTCAGCAGCCTAAACGATAGGGCGCCAGCCAAAAACATTCAGTACTTC
-,TRBV27,-,TRBJ2-3,CASSPTFGPSGTDTQYF,TGTGCCAGCAGTCCCACCTTTGGCCCGTCGGGGACAGATACGCAGTATTTT
-,TRBV4-3,-,TRBJ2-1,CASSQDRDPVSSYNEQFF,TGCGCCAGCAGCCAAGATAGGGATCCGGTTAGCTCCTACAATGAGCAGTTCTTC
few,TRBV21-1,-,TRBJ2-7,CASSSSNTGPRVHEQYF,TGTGCCAGCAGCTCATCTAATACGGGTCCCCGGGTCCACGAGCAGTACTTC
-,TRBV12-5,-,TRBJ2-1,CASGIIGGGSHSYNEQFF,TGTGCTAGTGGTATAATTGGCGGGGGCAGTCATTCCTACAATGAGCAGTTCTTC
-,TRBV27,TRBD2,TRBJ2-1,CASSIRTSGGSYNEQFF,TGTGCCAGCAGTATACGGACTAGCGGGGGCTCCTACAATGAGCAGTTCTTC
-,TRBV28,TRBD2,TRBJ2-1,CASSGPGGGGWRYEQFF,TGTGCCAGCAGTGGCCCGGGCGGGGGTGGTTGGAGGTATGAGCAGTTCTTC
few,TRBV5-1,-,TRBJ2-5,CASSRSTTGGIQTQYF,TGCGCCAGCAGCCGTTCTACGACAGGAGGAATACAGACCCAGTACTTC
-,TRBV12-3/TRBV12-4,-,TRBJ1-3,CASSLSPISGNTIYF,TGTGCCAGCAGTTTGTCCCCTATCTCTGGAAACACCATATATTTT
-,TRBV5-1,-,TRBJ2-7,CASSLGGGSAYEQYF,TGCGCCAGCAGCTTGGGGGGTGGGAGCGCCTACGAGCAGTACTTC
few,TRBV4-1,-,TRBJ2-5,CASSQGGGHYQETQYF,TGCGCCAGCAGCCAAGGTGGCGGTCATTACCAAGAGACCCAGTACTTC
few,TRBV7-8,-,TRBJ1-2,CASSPQSNYGYTF,TGTGCCAGCAGCCCCCAGTCTAACTATGGCTACACCTTC
-,TRBV4-3,-,TRBJ2-5,CASSQGAGAQETQYF,TGCGCCAGCAGCCAAGGCGCTGGAGCTCAAGAGACCCAGTACTTC
few,TRBV27,-,TRBJ1-5,CASSSNENRHQPQHF,TGTGCCAGCAGTTCAAACGAGAACCGGCATCAGCCCCAGCATTTT
-,TRBV9,TRBD2,TRBJ2-3,CASSGLAGTTDTRYF,TGTGCCAGCAGCGGACTAGCGGGGACCACAGATACGCGGTATTTT
few,TRBV20-1,-,TRBJ2-7,CSARSSLSYEQYF,TGCAGTGCTAGGAGCAGCTTATCCTACGAGCAGTACTTC
-,TRBV6-1,-,TRBJ2-1,CASRNRVNEQFF,TGTGCCAGCAGGAACAGGGTCAATGAGCAGTTCTTC
-,TRBV20-1,-,TRBJ1-1,CSARDLRVTEAFF,TGCAGTGCTAGAGATCTGAGGGTTACTGAAGCTTTCTTT
-,TRBV4-2,TRBD2,TRBJ2-3,CASSHWGEAGTSTDTQYF,TGTGCCAGCAGCCATTGGGGGGAAGCGGGGACTAGCACAGATACGCAGTATTTT
-,TRBV12-3/TRBV12-4,-,TRBJ1-1,CASSVPQGSDTEAFF,TGTGCCAGCAGTGTTCCTCAGGGTTCCGACACTGAAGCTTTCTTT
-,TRBV12-3/TRBV12-4,TRBD2,TRBJ2-1,CASSLGGANIFDEQFF,TGTGCCAGCAGTCTCGGGGGGGCCAATATTTTTGATGAGCAGTTCTTC
-,TRBV25-1,TRBD2,TRBJ2-1,CASSTSGGKGSYNEQFF,TGTGCCAGCAGCACTAGCGGGGGGAAAGGCTCCTACAATGAGCAGTTCTTC
-,TRBV5-1,-,TRBJ1-5,CASSLTGKVDQPQHF,TGCGCCAGCAGCTTGACAGGGAAAGTTGATCAGCCCCAGCATTTT